Following are 27 T cell receptor beta chains from one sample sequenced in a study of cytomegalovirus exposure and HLA in healthy donors. Amplification used 60 Vbeta primers and 13 Jbeta primers. Assay used: immunoSEQ multiplex PCR; TCRdb lists only in-frame clones, some missing. The profile shows some 160,000 clones, 77% of them singletons. Source material: PBMCs. The receptors were sampled from a woman in her 30s in good health and CMV-seronegative.

The V gene is TRBV19, the J gene TRBJ1-1, with 9 bases aligning to TRBD1. Germline assignment: CDR1 LNHDA and CDR2 SQIVND (reference sequence). This CDR3 is 14 amino acids long. Trimming removed 6 bases from V and 1 base from J; junction bases left unmatched: 3. CDR3 in amino acids: CASSRDRENTEAFF. DNA for the CDR3: TGTGCCAGTAGCAGGGACAGGGAGAACACTGAAGCTTTCTTT.

This clone has a single count. The chain employs TRBV28 and TRBJ1-2; 8 bases align to TRBD1. The CDR3 spans 15 residues. Germline V gives CDR1 MDHEN, CDR2 SYDVKM. Unmatched junction bases numbered 10, after V lost 6 bases and J lost 4 bases. The CDR3 DNA is TGTGCCAGCAGCCCGGGACAGGCCTCTGCCTATGGCTACACCTTC. It specifies CASSPGQASAYGYTF.

Only one count was recorded for this clone. The chain joins TRBV4-3 to TRBJ1-4; no firm D call. V was clipped by 4 bases and J by 2 bases, with 11 bases between them. This CDR3 region has 15 residues. The germline V gene has CDR1 LGHNA and CDR2 YSLEER. The CDR3 sequence: CASSPRWATNEKLFF. The CDR3 nucleotides read TGCGCCAGCAGCCCTCGGTGGGCCACTAATGAAAAACTGTTTTTT.

This clone showed up just a few times. The rearrangement joins TRBV4-3 to TRBJ1-2; perhaps TRBD1 as D (6 bases). The CDR3 has 17 residues. The germline V gene encodes CDR1 LGHNA and CDR2 YSLEER. V gave up 1 base and J gave up 6 bases, with 21 bases separating them. The DNA for the CDR3 is TGCGCCAGCAGCCAAGGCGGAACAGGGCGAGTGGGAGATGGCTACACCTTC. The encoded protein is CASSQGGTGRVGDGYTF.

The rearrangement uses TRBV7-8 and TRBJ1-2; tentative D call: TRBD1 (5 bases). The CDR3 is 16 residues long. V lost 2 bases to trimming and J lost 7 bases, with 20 bases between them. CDR1 and CDR2 (germline): SGHVS, FQNEAQ. CDR3 loop: CASSLSHSQGILGYTF. In DNA form, the CDR3 reads TGTGCCAGCAGCTTATCCCACTCGCAGGGAATACTTGGCTACACCTTC.

The chain recombines TRBV7-9 with TRBJ1-1; D is unclear. The CDR3 loop spans 14 amino acids. Trimming removed 5 bases at V and 3 bases at J, with 13 bases between. CDR1 and CDR2 from the germline V gene are SEHNR and FQNEAQ (reference sequence). The CDR3 DNA reads as TGTGCCAGCAGCCCCGTCCGGGGTCACACTGAAGCTTTCTTT. This gives the protein CASSPVRGHTEAFF.

This clone was counted once. V is TRBV5-4 and J is TRBJ2-5; maybe TRBD1 (6 bases). CDR1 is SGHNT and CDR2 is YYREEE in the germline V gene (reference sequence). V shed 0 bases and J shed 2 bases, with 8 bases lying between them. The CDR3 loop spans 14 amino acids. CDR3 loop: CASSLDRVQETQYF. The CDR3 nucleotides read TGTGCCAGCAGCTTGGACAGGGTGCAAGAGACCCAGTACTTC.

The V call is TRBV20-1, the J call TRBJ1-2; D is ambiguous. The CDR3 has 10 residues. Trimming shortened V by 0 bases and J by 8 bases, and 4 bases separated the two germline ends. Germline assignment: CDR1 DFQATT and CDR2 SNEGSKA (reference sequence). CDR3 in amino acids: CSARDGGYTF. As DNA, the CDR3 is TGCAGTGCTAGAGACGGGGGCTACACCTTC.

V is TRBV19 and J is TRBJ2-1; 12 bases line up with TRBD2. V shed 3 bases, J shed 4 bases, and the junction held 7 bases outside the gene matches. In germline, CDR1 is LNHDA, CDR2 SQIVND (reference sequence). CDR3 length: 17 amino acids. In DNA form, the CDR3 reads TGTGCCAGTAGTATGACTAGCGGGGGAACAGGATACAATGAGCAGTTCTTC. Its protein is CASSMTSGGTGYNEQFF.

A remark on this clone: Other DNA sequences from this sample encode an identical CDR3 as well. The chain is built from TRBV7-9 and TRBJ1-6; TRBD1 matches 10 bases. The CDR3 contains 14 residues. V lost 3 bases and J lost 10; bases outside the gene matches: 3. Germline CDR1 SEHNR, CDR2 FQNEAQ (reference sequence). The CDR3 loop is CASSFGTGDSPLHF. The CDR3 DNA is TGTGCCAGCAGCTTCGGGACAGGGGACTCACCCCTCCACTTT. Full variable domain (missing parts from reference TRBV7-9 and TRBJ1-6): DTGVSQNPRHKITKRGQNVTFRCDPISEHNRLYWYRQTLGQGPEFLTYFQNEAQLEKSRLLSDRFSAERPKGSFSTLEIQRTEQGDSAMYLCASSFGTGDSPLHFGNGTRLTVT.

This clone was seen a single time. The gene calls are TRBV10-3 and TRBJ2-1, with D tentatively TRBD1 (5 bases). Germline CDR1 ENHRY, CDR2 SYGVKD. The CDR3 totals 11 residues. Trimming took off 8 bases at V and 5 bases at J, with 7 bases between the two ends. The CDR3 loop is CAIGANNEQFF. DNA for the CDR3: TGTGCCATCGGGGCGAACAATGAGCAGTTCTTC.

The CDR3 region has the DNA TGTGCCAGCAGCTTGGCGGGGACAGTCCCAGATACGCAGTATTTT. This translates into CASSLAGTVPDTQYF. The V gene is TRBV5-5, the J gene TRBJ2-3, with 7 positions matching TRBD1. There are 15 residues in the CDR3. The J segment lost 4 bases and the V segment lost 0 bases, leaving 5 bases of the junction unmatched. From germline, CDR1 is SGHKS and CDR2 YYEKEE (reference sequence).

This chain uses TRBV27 with TRBJ1-5, with D perhaps TRBD1 (5 bases). The germline V gene has CDR1 MNHEY and CDR2 SMNVEV (reference sequence). CDR3 size: 15 residues. Trimming pared 2 bases from V and 3 bases from J, leaving 11 bases between. The CDR3, as DNA: TGTGCCAGCAGTTTAGGTCGACAGTTCAATCAGCCCCAGCATTTT. This translates into CASSLGRQFNQPQHF.

The rearrangement uses TRBV7-2 and TRBJ2-1, with 13 bases matching TRBD2. Per germline, CDR1 SGHTA and CDR2 FQGNSA. The V and J ends lost 7 bases and 8 bases, in that order; junction bases with no gene match: 5. The CDR3 runs 14 residues. The CDR3 DNA reads as TGTGCCAGCACGAGGACTAGCGGGAGCGATGAGCAGTTCTTC. This codes for CASTRTSGSDEQFF.

The chain recombines TRBV6-4 with TRBJ1-2; 7 bases match TRBD1. This CDR3 spans 14 amino acids. The junction had 6 bases not matched to a gene; V was cut back by 0 bases and J by 8 bases. Germline CDR1 and CDR2: MRHNA and SNTAGT. Here the CDR3 DNA reads TGTGCCAGCAGTGACTCAACCAGGGGGTACGGCTACACCTTC. It specifies CASSDSTRGYGYTF.

The chain joins TRBV5-4 to TRBJ1-2, with D unclear. Germline lookup yields CDR1 SGHNT and CDR2 YYREEE (reference sequence). There are 12 residues in the CDR3. V was clipped by 4 bases and J by 1 base, with 5 bases between them. Here the CDR3 DNA reads TGTGCCAGCAGCGTGAGTAACTATGGCTACACCTTC. Protein product: CASSVSNYGYTF.

This clone was picked up a small number of times. The genes are TRBV14 and TRBJ2-1, with 11 bases matching TRBD2. The CDR3 runs 17 residues. V trimming: 1 base; J trimming: 5 bases; junction bases outside the gene matches: 7. Germline assignment: CDR1 SGHDN and CDR2 FVKESK. The CDR3 DNA reads TGTGCCAGCAGCCAAGGAAGGGGGACTAGCGGCCACAATGAGCAGTTCTTC. It translates to CASSQGRGTSGHNEQFF.

The chain uses TRBV9 and TRBJ2-1; TRBD2 matches 10 bases. Germline-derived CDR1 and CDR2 are SGDLS and YYNGEE. The CDR3 loop spans 15 amino acids. With V trimmed by 4 bases and J by 9 bases, 10 bases remained unmatched. CDR3 amino acids: CASSLSGRAPSEQFF. CDR3 DNA: TGTGCCAGCAGCCTAAGCGGGAGGGCCCCGAGTGAGCAGTTCTTC.

The sample holds a few counts of this clone. V gene TRBV27 combines with J gene TRBJ1-2; 8 bases agree with TRBD1. V lost 0 bases and J lost 2; bases outside the gene matches: 2. In germline, CDR1 is MNHEY, CDR2 SMNVEV (reference sequence). The CDR3 has 15 amino acids. CDR3 residues: CASSLSNRGNYGYTF. In DNA, the CDR3 is TGTGCCAGCAGTTTATCAAACAGGGGGAACTATGGCTACACCTTC.

The rearrangement joins TRBV14 to TRBJ2-7; a weak D match, TRBD2 (6 bases). Per germline, CDR1 SGHDN and CDR2 FVKESK. The CDR3 has 12 amino acids. V was pared by 6 bases and J by 4 bases, with 10 bases between. CDR3 amino acids: CASRGDSYEQYF. The CDR3 DNA is TGTGCCAGCAGAGGGGACTCTTACGAGCAGTACTTC.

The rearrangement uses TRBV7-3 and TRBJ1-1; TRBD1 is a possible D gene (6 bases). Trimming took 3 bases from V and 3 from J, leaving 11 bases between them. The CDR3 totals 14 residues. Germline CDR1 and CDR2: SGHTA and FQGTGA. The CDR3 sequence is CASSLSSGDTEAFF. In DNA form, the CDR3 reads TGTGCCAGCAGCTTGTCCTCAGGGGACACTGAAGCTTTCTTT.

The chain carries TRBV2 and TRBJ2-7; 8 bases match TRBD2. The CDR3 covers 17 residues. Looked up from germline, CDR1 is SNHLY and CDR2 is FYNNEI. Trimming took 3 bases from V and 2 from J; bases not matched to a gene: 12. For the CDR3, the DNA is TGTGCCAGCAGTGAGGGACTAGGGAACCTATATCCCTACGAGCAGTACTTC. As protein: CASSEGLGNLYPYEQYF. The variable domain in full, with the rest retrieved from reference TRBV2 and TRBJ2-7, is EPEVTQTPSHQVTQMGQEVILRCVPISNHLYFYWYRQILGQKVEFLVSFYNNEISEKSEIFDDQFSVERPDGSNFTLKIRSTKLEDSAMYFCASSEGLGNLYPYEQYFGPGTRLTVT.

This chain uses TRBV4-1 with TRBJ2-1, with 7 bases identical to TRBD2. With V trimmed by 4 bases and J by 4 bases, 4 bases remained unmatched. Germline V gene data show CDR1 as MGHRA and CDR2 as YSYEKL. This CDR3 spans 14 amino acids. The CDR3 sequence is CASSRDGGYNEQFF. CDR3 coding DNA: TGCGCCAGCAGCCGAGACGGGGGGTACAATGAGCAGTTCTTC.

This chain uses TRBV5-1 with TRBJ2-1; TRBD1 agrees at 8 bases. This CDR3 region has 18 residues. V was pared by 4 bases and J by 4 bases, with 16 bases of the junction left unmatched. Germline V gene sequence: CDR1 SGHRS, CDR2 YFSETQ. CDR3 coding DNA: TGCGCCAGCAGCAAAGGACAGGGCCTGACAGGGTTTTACAATGAGCAGTTCTTC. Protein product: CASSKGQGLTGFYNEQFF.

The chain recombines TRBV27 with TRBJ2-5, with 9 bases lining up with TRBD1. V shed 0 bases, J shed 4 bases, and the junction held 15 bases outside the gene matches. Germline V CDR1 and CDR2: MNHEY, SMNVEV (reference sequence). This CDR3 is 19 amino acids long. The DNA for the CDR3 is TGTGCCAGCAGTTTATCACCCGGGACAGGGCTACTTAAAGTAGAGACCCAGTACTTC. This translates into CASSLSPGTGLLKVETQYF.

The CDR3 region is CASSLTSTGGPRDTQYF. CDR3 sequence (DNA): TGCGCCAGCAGCCTAACATCTACGGGAGGGCCGCGGGATACGCAGTATTTT. The gene calls are TRBV4-1 and TRBJ2-3; 8 positions agree with TRBD2. The CDR3 consists of 17 residues. Germline trimming cut 4 bases from V and 6 bases from J; bases unmatched to any gene: 15. Germline CDR1 MGHRA, CDR2 YSYEKL.

J is TRBJ2-6 and V is TRBV4-3, with a possible D match to TRBD2 (5 bases). Germline CDR1 is LGHNA and CDR2 is YSLEER. The CDR3 runs to 16 residues. V dropped 0 bases and J dropped 2 bases, with 8 bases sitting between them. CDR3 sequence: CASSQESGTGANVLTF. The DNA of the CDR3 is TGCGCCAGCAGCCAAGAATCGGGAACTGGGGCCAACGTCCTGACTTTC.